Listed here is a single TCR beta chain. This clonotype showed up just once. The clone's antigen remains unknown. Without the conserved terminal phenylalanine or tryptophan, this CDR3 likely stems from a read error. The DNA is left out, because the CDR3 cannot be placed on it with certainty; the CDR3 is given as TCRdb lists it. For repertoire sequencing, TCR beta CDR3 regions were amplified from RNA transcripts. The first round of RT-PCR was done with HTBI primers and the Qiagen OneStep RT-PCR kit, and was followed by a second round of multiplex PCR, then size selection and purification. Libraries were sequenced paired-end with 100 bp reads on an Illumina HiSeq2000. The original methods were these. SOAPnuke was used for read processing, and reads with adapters, uncalled bases, a mean Phred below 15, or no exact constant-primer or identifier match were discarded. COPE v1.2.5 was used to merge the high-quality paired reads. Each unique nucleotide sequence was treated as a clonotype, and MiTCR v1.1 was used to align the clonotypes to the IMGT TRB V, D and J references. Only V-J combinations with frequency above 0.0001 were analysed, covering around 99% of repertoires. For each V-J combination, a TCR clonal expansion and chaos score was defined as F50 clonal expansion divided by the chaos observed in the TCRdist matrix. Features were reduced by Welch's t-statistics and random forest to over 10 V-J combinations, which fed a naive Bayes classifier. The similarity between thyroid and blood repertoires was quantified using the Morisita-Horn index. TCRdb redid the processing of the public reads, applying fastp at Q25 and MiXCR, and retained in-frame beta chains. Records with the same CDR3 protein are collapsed into one entry carrying the most frequent genes and DNA. TCRdb assigned the V and J calls; the authors' analysis was not used. The sample table records approximately 45,000 distinct CDR3 sequences; less than 65% of these occur just once. Jointly, the top ten make up roughly 21% of the sample.

Per the germline V gene (reference sequence), DFQATT is the CDR1 and SNEGSKA is the CDR2. Both ends counted, the CDR3 spans 9 residues. Patients with ophthalmopathy had moderately to severely active disease, with a Clinical Activity Score of 3 or more, a NOSPECS grade of 4 or more, and a disease duration of less than 3 months. Patients with other autoimmune diseases, uncontrolled infections, pregnancy or lactation were excluded from the study. Diagnosis was based on clinical symptoms, serum thyroxine, TRAb, thyroid ultrasound and orbital computed tomography. Ficoll-Paque density gradient centrifugation was used to isolate PBMCs from under 11 ml of fresh peripheral blood. Trizol reagent was used to extract the total RNA, and its quality was then checked on an Agilent 2100 Bioanalyzer. This sample is part of a study of Graves' ophthalmopathy and Graves' hyperthyroidism (dated by TCRdb to 2016 to 2019). About the study as a whole: Peripheral blood was collected before any treatment was given, at the time of initial diagnosis. TCR beta repertoire signatures were used to distinguish Graves' ophthalmopathy from Graves' hyperthyroidism and to predict progression to ophthalmopathy. In total, 135 blood samples were TCR-sequenced: some 40 ophthalmopathy, 75 hyperthyroidism and some 17 hyperthyroidism-to-ophthalmopathy patients. To explore V-J signatures distinguishing ophthalmopathy from hyperthyroidism, a discovery set of around 97 patients (roughly 42 ophthalmopathy, 57 stable hyperthyroidism) was enrolled. An independent validation cohort comprised around 20 hyperthyroidism patients and 17 patients who later progressed from hyperthyroidism to ophthalmopathy. T-cell repertoires of thyroid tissue and blood were compared in over 5 hyperthyroidism patients. Following sampling, methimazole starting at 30 mg daily was administered to hyperthyroidism patients, and high-dose intravenous methylprednisolone was administered to ophthalmopathy patients.

Results and caveats for the whole study, not just this receptor: In cross-validation, the 13-signature model distinguished ophthalmopathy from stable hyperthyroidism with around 90% sensitivity and approximately 81% specificity, while in the test set the corresponding values were about 80% and 75%. Most expanded thyroid clonotypes with a frequency above 0.001 also appeared in blood, which suggests that blood repertoires may reflect the immune response in the thyroid. Sample size was not predetermined statistically, and investigators were not blinded to group allocation. In validation, the model predicted ophthalmopathy progression with less than 71% sensitivity and around 72% specificity; about a dozen predicted patients were CT-confirmed with GO in a median of 6.5 months.

This receptor chain uses TRBV20-1 and TRBJ2-7; the table's TRBD2 call for D was not verified on the DNA. Sample: peripheral blood. The receptor was derived from an adult man with Graves' ophthalmopathy. The CDR3 is CSARDYRAG.